Presented here are 14 T cell receptor beta chains from one specimen sequenced in a study of T cell responses to AZD1222 COVID-19 vaccine. Only in-frame clones appear in the TCRdb table, and some are missing; sequencing was by immunoSEQ multiplex PCR. Of about 110,000 clones detected, approximately 84% appear once; the ten largest clones hold about 10%. The sample in question was peripheral blood, obtained on day 0 of AZD1222 vaccination. The receptor source for this set is an adult in good health.

The chain joins TRBV7-6 to TRBJ2-1; TRBD1 matches at 10 bases. CDR3 length: 15 amino acids. With 5 bases clipped from V and 3 bases from J, the junction kept 4 bases outside the gene matches. Germline V gives CDR1 SGHVS, CDR2 FNYEAQ. The CDR3 coding sequence is TGTGCCAGCAGCGCGCGGACAGGGGGCTACAATGAGCAGTTCTTC. Its protein is CASSARTGGYNEQFF.

The rearrangement links TRBV7-9 to TRBJ2-1, with 7 bases fitting TRBD2. The germline V gene encodes CDR1 SEHNR and CDR2 FQNEAQ (reference sequence). The CDR3 sequence is 15 residues long. V gave up 5 bases and J gave up 7 bases; unmatched junction bases: 11. The CDR3 sequence is CASSRVRGGRNEQFF. The CDR3, as DNA: TGTGCCAGCAGCCGCGTCCGGGGAGGGCGGAATGAGCAGTTCTTC.

The rearrangement uses TRBV14 and TRBJ2-5; 14 bases map to TRBD2. The J segment lost 4 bases and the V segment lost 4 bases, leaving 11 bases of the junction unmatched. Germline CDR1 and CDR2: SGHDN and FVKESK. CDR3 size: 18 residues. The CDR3, as DNA: TGTGCCAGCAGCCCGGGACTAGCGGGAGTCTGGGGTGCAGAGACCCAGTACTTC. Translating it yields CASSPGLAGVWGAETQYF. The complete variable domain, with remaining parts taken from reference TRBV14 and TRBJ2-5, reads EAGVTQFPSHSVIEKGQTVTLRCDPISGHDNLYWYRRVMGKEIKFLLHFVKESKQDESGMPNNRFLAERTGGTYSTLKVQPAELEDSGVYFCASSPGLAGVWGAETQYFGPGTRLLVL.

The chain combines TRBV11-3 with TRBJ1-1; D unclear. The CDR3 totals 15 residues. V lost 1 base, J lost 5 bases, and 14 bases lay in between. Germline values: CDR1 SGHNT, CDR2 YENEEA. The CDR3 sequence is CASSLGESRTTEAFF. For the CDR3, the DNA is TGTGCCAGCAGCTTAGGGGAATCTCGAACAACTGAAGCTTTCTTT.

As for this clone: Other DNA sequences in this sample translate to the same CDR3. The CDR3 DNA is TGTGCCAGCAGCCCCCCGGGGGGAAACACCGGGGAGCTGTTTTTT. This encodes CASSPPGGNTGELFF. The rearrangement joins TRBV7-3 to TRBJ2-2, with 7 positions matching TRBD2. The CDR3 is made up of 15 amino acids. After removal of 5 bases from V and 2 bases from J, the junction contained 5 bases not matched to a gene. Looked up from germline, CDR1 is SGHTA and CDR2 is FQGTGA.

The genes are TRBV7-9 and TRBJ1-3; maybe TRBD1 (5 bases). The CDR3 is made up of 15 amino acids. Between the trimmed V and J ends, which lost 5 bases and 0 bases, there was a span of 11 bases. Germline values: CDR1 SEHNR, CDR2 FQNEAQ (reference sequence). CDR3 region: CASSPREGSGNTIYF. For the CDR3, the DNA is TGTGCCAGCAGCCCCAGGGAGGGCTCTGGAAACACCATATATTTT.

This sequence joins TRBV9 and TRBJ2-7; 9 bases are shared with TRBD1. There are 16 residues in the CDR3. Unmatched junction bases numbered 14, after V lost 5 bases and J lost 5 bases. Germline CDR1 and CDR2: SGDLS and YYNGEE. This CDR3 is CASSYLPGQGVHEQYF. The CDR3 DNA sequence: TGTGCCAGCAGTTACCTCCCGGGACAGGGAGTCCACGAGCAGTACTTC.

This clone was counted once. CDR3 residues: CASSLASGTSMETQYF. The CDR3 nucleotides are TGTGCCAGCAGCCTAGCTTCCGGGACTAGCATGGAGACCCAGTACTTC. The rearrangement links TRBV7-3 to TRBJ2-5, with 9 bases identical to TRBD2. The J segment lost 5 bases and the V segment lost 5 bases, leaving 12 bases of the junction unmatched. The CDR3 spans 16 residues. In germline, CDR1 is SGHTA, CDR2 FQGTGA.

This clone appeared a few times. This chain links TRBV5-6 with TRBJ1-1, with D maybe TRBD1 (5 bases). V was trimmed by 4 bases and J by 3 bases, leaving 16 bases between them. Germline V gene sequence: CDR1 SGHDT, CDR2 YYEEEE. The CDR3 runs to 15 residues. The chain's CDR3 is CASSQQALGYTEAFF. The CDR3 DNA reads TGTGCCAGCAGCCAACAGGCACTAGGTTACACTGAAGCTTTCTTT.

This rearrangement joins TRBV2 to TRBJ2-3, with D maybe TRBD2 (5 bases). V shed 6 bases and J shed 0 bases, with 13 bases lying between them. CDR3 length equals 15 residues. Germline CDR1 reads SNHLY; CDR2 reads FYNNEI. This CDR3 reads CASRDPTTSTDTQYF. The CDR3 coding sequence is TGTGCCAGCAGAGACCCGACTACCAGCACAGATACGCAGTATTTT.

The rearrangement uses TRBV7-9 and TRBJ1-6; tentative D call: TRBD1 (5 bases). The length of the CDR3 is 14 residues. The germline V gene has CDR1 SEHNR and CDR2 FQNEAQ (reference sequence). Trimming pared 4 bases from V and 6 bases from J, leaving 10 bases between. This chain's CDR3 is CASSYGTVNSPLHF. DNA for the CDR3: TGTGCCAGCAGCTACGGGACGGTTAATTCACCCCTCCACTTT.

As for this clone: At the DNA level, this CDR3 is encoded by other sequences in the same sample as well. This chain links TRBV28 with TRBJ1-3; D not resolved. Germline V gene sequence: CDR1 MDHEN, CDR2 SYDVKM. V dropped 8 bases and J dropped 4 bases, with 18 bases sitting between them. The CDR3 covers 15 residues. The CDR3 coding sequence is TGTGCCAGCCTTTGGGTAGGGAGCTCGGGAAACACCATATATTTT. It encodes CASLWVGSSGNTIYF.

The rearrangement links TRBV7-9 to TRBJ2-3; a weak D match, TRBD2 (5 bases). Germline lookup yields CDR1 SEHNR and CDR2 FQNEAQ (reference sequence). This CDR3 is built from 16 residues. V was pared by 6 bases and J by 4 bases, with 20 bases between. The CDR3 reads CASRPAWGAIADTQYF. The CDR3 nucleotides are TGTGCCAGCAGACCCGCGTGGGGAGCCATCGCAGATACGCAGTATTTT. Full variable domain (missing parts from reference TRBV7-9 and TRBJ2-3): DTGVSQNPRHKITKRGQNVTFRCDPISEHNRLYWYRQTLGQGPEFLTYFQNEAQLEKSRLLSDRFSAERPKGSFSTLEIQRTEQGDSAMYLCASRPAWGAIADTQYFGPGTRLTVL.

This chain joins TRBV11-2 and TRBJ1-2; TRBD1 is a possible D gene (5 bases). Germline-derived CDR1 and CDR2 are SGHAT and FQNNGV. V lost 5 bases and J lost 6, with 13 bases in between. The CDR3 sequence is 13 residues long. As DNA, the CDR3 is TGTGCCAGCAGCCCGTGGACAAGCCATGGCTACACCTTC. Translation: CASSPWTSHGYTF.